The TCR beta chain described here comes from a study of blood T cells in healthy people across ages. Individuals who donated were healthy Caucasians from Russia aged roughly 6 to 95. V lost 3 bases, J lost 9 bases, and 14 bases lay in between. The CDR3 runs 13 residues. Germline CDR1 is SQVTM and CDR2 is ANQGSEA. This clonotype was observed many times. Sample-barcoded 5' priming and a J-beta primer mix drove a second PCR of roughly 6 to 12 cycles. MiXCR, applied by TCRdb to the 5' RACE reads, yields one record per CDR3 protein. The table has more than 650,000 distinct CDR3 sequences, roughly 20% seen once.

The sample taken for sequencing was blood. The receptor comes from a man in his 70s in good health. The chain has TRBV29-1 and TRBJ2-2; TRBD1 is a possible D gene (5 bases). This CDR3 is CSVEGQVGRELFF. The CDR3 DNA follows: TGCAGCGTTGAGGGGCAGGTGGGCAGGGAGCTGTTTTTT.